This is a list of T cell receptor beta chains from one sample in a study of blood T cell repertoires in COVID-19. Generated by immunoSEQ multiplex PCR, the TCRdb table keeps only in-frame clones and is missing some. Among around 300,000 clones, just over 85% were seen once, and the ten largest hold 2.5% to 3%. The specimen was peripheral blood. Receptors were obtained from a woman in her 30s with active or convalescent COVID-19. The CDR3 runs from the conserved cysteine through the conserved F or W. A D gene is named only where the DNA matches it firmly. The size field is filled for only some rows; it gives once, few, many or a size class.

D,V,size,CDR3
-,TRBV28,-,CASSFREDGYTF
-,TRBV3-1/TRBV3-2,-,CASSPGVFWAEAFF
TRBD1,TRBV27,-,CASRDTGGSQPQHF
-,TRBV14,-,CASSRPSGTIGNTIYF
-,TRBV30,-,CAWRSDGQSNEQFF
-,TRBV19,few,CASSIWPTGELFF
TRBD2,TRBV6-2/TRBV6-3,-,CASSKRGGLAHEQYF
TRBD1,TRBV18,once,CASSPPADRVGYTF
TRBD2,TRBV7-8,-,CASSLPLRLAGGQAAQYF
-,TRBV24-1,-,CATSDQGLGNQPQHF
TRBD2,TRBV25-1,-,CASSAGLAGVGELFF
-,TRBV4-1,-,CASSQAGNHEQYF
TRBD2,TRBV7-6,-,CASSFPAGVDNEQFF
TRBD1,TRBV28,few,CASSFRGFSGNTIYF
-,TRBV6-1,-,CASRRQLTLNYGYTF
-,TRBV4-1,-,CASSQDPGDHSPLHF
TRBD2,TRBV7-7,once,CASSSGTSGGEQFF
TRBD1,TRBV25-1,-,CASSSRVGTGVTDEKLFF
TRBD1,TRBV5-1,once,CASSSGTGGRETQYF
TRBD1,TRBV5-1,-,CASSRGQANTEAFF
-,TRBV7-2,-,CASSFRLSNYGYTF
TRBD1,TRBV29-1,-,CSVDRGQETQYF
-,TRBV18,-,CASSPGREYGYTF
-,TRBV5-6,-,CASSVRERGRRDGELFF
-,TRBV7-2,few,CASSLSFSTDTQYF
TRBD1,TRBV28,-,CASSIPTGEHEQYF
-,TRBV19,-,CASSIGAGYEQYF
-,TRBV29-1,-,CSYRTGSGNTEAFF
-,TRBV27,-,CARGAGVNTEAFF
TRBD1,TRBV6-4,-,CASSESAPTGGANYGYTF
-,TRBV6-5,once,CASSYDQGYNGNTIYF
TRBD1,TRBV27,-,CASSSLQGALRNYGYTF
-,TRBV28,-,CASSLLGGSPLHF
-,TRBV25-1,-,CASSGGWEAFF
-,TRBV7-8,-,CASSLTPTRGNGNTIYF
-,TRBV5-4,-,CASSNRDLTYEQYF
TRBD2,TRBV29-1,-,CSVLRDYQETQYF
TRBD1,TRBV4-1,-,CASSQDSGTGGKKLFF
-,TRBV29-1,-,CSGRTGNTEAFF
-,TRBV5-4,-,CASSFAQGGYTF